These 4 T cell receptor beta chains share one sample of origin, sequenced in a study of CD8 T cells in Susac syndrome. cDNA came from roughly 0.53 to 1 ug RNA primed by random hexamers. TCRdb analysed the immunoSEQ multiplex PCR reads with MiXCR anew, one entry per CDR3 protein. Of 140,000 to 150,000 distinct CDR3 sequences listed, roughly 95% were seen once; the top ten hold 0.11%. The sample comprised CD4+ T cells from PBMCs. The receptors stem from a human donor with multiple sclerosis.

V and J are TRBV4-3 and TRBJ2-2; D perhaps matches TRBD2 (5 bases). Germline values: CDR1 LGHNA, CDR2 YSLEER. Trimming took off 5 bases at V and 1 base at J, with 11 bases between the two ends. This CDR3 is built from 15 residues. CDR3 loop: CASSAQRGNTGELFF. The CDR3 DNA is TGCGCCAGCAGCGCCCAACGGGGGAACACCGGGGAGCTGTTTTTT.

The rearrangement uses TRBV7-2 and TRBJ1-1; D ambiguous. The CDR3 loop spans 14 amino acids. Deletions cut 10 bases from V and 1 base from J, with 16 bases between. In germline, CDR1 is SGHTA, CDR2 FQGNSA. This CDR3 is CATGPRGSNTEAFF. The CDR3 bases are TGTGCCACAGGCCCACGGGGTTCGAACACTGAAGCTTTCTTT. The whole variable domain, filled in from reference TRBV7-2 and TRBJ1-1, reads GAGVSQSPSNKVTEKGKDVELRCDPISGHTALYWYRQSLGQGLEFLIYFQGNSAPDKSGLPSDRFSAERTGGSVSTLTIQRTQQEDSAVYLCATGPRGSNTEAFFGQGTRLTVV.

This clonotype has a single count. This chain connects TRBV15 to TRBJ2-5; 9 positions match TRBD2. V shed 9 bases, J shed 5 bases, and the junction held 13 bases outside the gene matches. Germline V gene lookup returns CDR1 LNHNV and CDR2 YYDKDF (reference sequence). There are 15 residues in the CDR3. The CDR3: CATMAGGRAGETQYF. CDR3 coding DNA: TGTGCCACTATGGCTGGCGGGAGGGCCGGTGAGACCCAGTACTTC.

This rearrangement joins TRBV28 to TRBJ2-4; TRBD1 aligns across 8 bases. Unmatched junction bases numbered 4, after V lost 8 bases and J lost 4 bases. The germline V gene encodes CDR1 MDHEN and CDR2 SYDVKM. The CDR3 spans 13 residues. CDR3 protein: CASFGQGKNIQYF. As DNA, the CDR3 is TGTGCCAGCTTCGGACAGGGAAAAAACATTCAGTACTTC. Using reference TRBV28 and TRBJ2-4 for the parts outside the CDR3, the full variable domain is DVKVTQSSRYLVKRTGEKVFLECVQDMDHENMFWYRQDPGLGLRLIYFSYDVKMKEKGDIPEGYSVSREKKERFSLILESASTNQTSMYLCASFGQGKNIQYFGAGTRLSVL.